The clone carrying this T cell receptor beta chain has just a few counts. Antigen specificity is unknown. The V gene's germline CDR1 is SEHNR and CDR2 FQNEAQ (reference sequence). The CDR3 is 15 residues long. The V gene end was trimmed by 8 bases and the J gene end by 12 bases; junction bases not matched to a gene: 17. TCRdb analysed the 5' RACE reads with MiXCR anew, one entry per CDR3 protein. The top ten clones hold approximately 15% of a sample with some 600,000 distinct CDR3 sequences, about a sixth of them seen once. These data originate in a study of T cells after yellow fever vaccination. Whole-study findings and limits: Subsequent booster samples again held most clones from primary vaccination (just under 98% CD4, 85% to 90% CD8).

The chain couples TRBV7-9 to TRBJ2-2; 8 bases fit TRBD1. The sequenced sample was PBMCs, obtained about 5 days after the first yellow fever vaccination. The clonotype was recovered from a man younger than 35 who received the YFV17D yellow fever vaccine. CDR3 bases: TGTGCCAGCTCCCCGAGGACAGGGACCGACCAGAAGCTGTTTTTT. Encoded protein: CASSPRTGTDQKLFF. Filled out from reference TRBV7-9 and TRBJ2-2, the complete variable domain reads DTGVSQNPRHKITKRGQNVTFRCDPISEHNRLYWYRQTLGQGPEFLTYFQNEAQLEKSRLLSDRFSAERPKGSFSTLEIQRTEQGDSAMYLCASSPRTGTDQKLFFGEGSRLTVL.